This paragraph covers one T cell receptor (beta chain) sequence. What it recognizes is unknown. The data were obtained in a study of shared clonotypes between healthy human individuals. General observations from the study: When compared with the clonotypes that were shared by all four sorted-subset donors, the non-shared clonotypes turned out to have lower generation probabilities. An effect of sequencing depth on clonotype sharing among donors was expected.

Trimming took 3 bases from V and 6 from J; bases not matched to a gene: 9. Germline CDR1 and CDR2: SGHVS and FQNEAQ. The length of the CDR3 is 16 residues. In the CD4+ fraction, cells were divided into CD45RA+ naive and CD45RA-negative memory subsets. Per sorted-subset replicate PCR, input was 150 to 250 ng DNA, representing tens of thousands of T cell genomes. Clones were read by immunoSEQ multiplex PCR, and TCRdb kept only the in-frame ones, dropping some. The profile shows 1.4 million or so clones, approximately 98.5% of them singletons. Sample: naive CD4+ T cells sorted from blood. Subset defined: CD45RA+ positively selected. The V and J genes are TRBV7-8 and TRBJ2-2, with 8 bases fitting TRBD2. The clonotype comes from a man aged 25 to 45 in good health. The CDR3 region has the DNA TGTGCCAGCAGCTTCCGAGCGGGAGTATCTGCCGGGGAGCTGTTTTTT. Encoded protein: CASSFRAGVSAGELFF.